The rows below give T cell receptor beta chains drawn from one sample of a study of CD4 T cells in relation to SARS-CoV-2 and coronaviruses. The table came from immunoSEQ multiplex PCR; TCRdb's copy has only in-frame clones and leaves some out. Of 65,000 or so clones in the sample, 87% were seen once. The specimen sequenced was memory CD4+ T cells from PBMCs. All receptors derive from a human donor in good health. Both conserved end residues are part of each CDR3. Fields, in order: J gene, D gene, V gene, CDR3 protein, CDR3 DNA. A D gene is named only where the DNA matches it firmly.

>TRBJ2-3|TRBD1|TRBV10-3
CAIKTGQATDTQYF
TGTGCCATCAAAACCGGACAGGCGACAGATACGCAGTATTTT
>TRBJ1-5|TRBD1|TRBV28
CASSSRTGHQPQHF
TGTGCCAGCAGTTCTCGGACAGGCCATCAGCCCCAGCATTTT
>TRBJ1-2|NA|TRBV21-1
CASSDIDRSSGGYTF
TGTGCCAGCAGCGACATCGACAGGTCCTCGGGAGGCTACACCTTC
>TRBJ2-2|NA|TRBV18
CASSPQENTGELFF
TGTGCCAGCTCACCACAGGAGAACACCGGGGAGCTGTTTTTT
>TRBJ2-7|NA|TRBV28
CASSFAGGAYYEQYF
TGTGCCAGCAGCTTTGCCGGGGGCGCTTATTACGAGCAGTACTTC
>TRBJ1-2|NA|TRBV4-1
CASSQNRVYGYTF
TGCGCCAGCAGCCAAAACAGGGTCTATGGCTACACCTTC
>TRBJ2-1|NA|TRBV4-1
CASSQGLRRASYNEQFF
TGCGCCAGCAGCCAAGGCTTGCGGCGGGCCTCCTACAATGAGCAGTTCTTC
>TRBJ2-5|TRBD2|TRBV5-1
CASSRRTSGSWETQYF
TGCGCCAGCAGCCGCCGCACTAGCGGGAGTTGGGAGACCCAGTACTTC
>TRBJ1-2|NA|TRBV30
CAWRPPGPLVGGGYTF
TGTGCCTGGAGGCCCCCGGGGCCCCTCGTAGGGGGAGGCTACACCTTC
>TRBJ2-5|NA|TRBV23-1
CASSQSCGRARRAQYF
TGCGCCAGCAGTCAATCGTGCGGCAGGGCCAGGCGGGCCCAGTACTTC